The 13 T cell receptor beta chains below come from one sample, sequenced in a study of shared clonotypes between healthy human individuals. The protocol was immunoSEQ multiplex PCR, while the TCRdb copy is restricted to in-frame clones and leaves out a portion. The sample comprises around 240,000 clones, 65% to 70% of which are singletons, and 11% rests with the top ten. The sequencing sample was made of memory CD4+ T cells sorted from blood. Sample subset: CD45RA-negative fraction. The receptors stem from a man younger than 40 in good health.

The chain couples TRBV11-2 to TRBJ2-6, with D possibly matching TRBD1 (6 bases). Per germline, CDR1 SGHAT and CDR2 FQNNGV. V was clipped by 3 bases and J by 0 bases, with 9 bases between them. The CDR3 sequence is 16 residues long. The CDR3 here is CASSLDSPSGANVLTF. The CDR3 nucleotides are TGTGCCAGCAGCTTGGACAGCCCCTCTGGGGCCAACGTCCTGACTTTC.

The chain couples TRBV5-4 to TRBJ2-3, with D unresolved. With 1 base removed from V and 3 bases from J, the gap between germline ends came to 9 bases. Germline V CDR1 and CDR2: SGHNT, YYREEE (reference sequence). This CDR3 contains 14 residues. The CDR3 nucleotides are TGTGCCAGCAGCTTGCCGGGTTCTACAGATACGCAGTATTTT. This gives the protein CASSLPGSTDTQYF.

This clone turned up a few times. The chain has TRBV6-1 and TRBJ2-5; D possibly uses TRBD1 or TRBD2 (6 bases each). The CDR3 covers 15 residues. CDR1 is MNHNS, CDR2 SASEGT, per germline. V was clipped by 2 bases and J by 0 bases, with 10 bases between them. The CDR3 sequence: CASSEWRGNQETQYF. CDR3 DNA sequence: TGTGCCAGCAGTGAATGGAGGGGGAACCAAGAGACCCAGTACTTC.

The chain carries TRBV6-1 and TRBJ1-1, with D uncertain. Trimming shortened V by 5 bases and J by 0 bases, and 13 bases separated the two germline ends. The CDR3 extends over 15 amino acids. The germline V gene encodes CDR1 MNHNS and CDR2 SASEGT. This chain's CDR3 is CASSPPGRMNTEAFF. CDR3 DNA sequence: TGTGCCAGCAGTCCCCCCGGGCGGATGAACACTGAAGCTTTCTTT.

The chain links TRBV27 to TRBJ1-1, with a weak D call TRBD1 (5 bases). The CDR3 is made up of 15 amino acids. Germline V gene data show CDR1 as MNHEY and CDR2 as SMNVEV (reference sequence). Trimming shortened V by 6 bases and J by 5 bases, and 19 bases separated the two germline ends. As DNA, the CDR3 is TGTGCCAGCAGCCCACGTGTGGGGGGATCTACTGAAGCTTTCTTT. Encoded protein: CASSPRVGGSTEAFF.

The chain recombines TRBV20-1 with TRBJ2-7, with D uncertain. Germline loops: CDR1 DFQATT, CDR2 SNEGSKA (reference sequence). Trimming stripped 3 bases from V and 4 bases from J, with 1 base between. The CDR3 is 9 residues long. The CDR3 is CSARYEQYF. CDR3 coding DNA: TGCAGTGCTAGGTACGAGCAGTACTTC.

The rearrangement uses TRBV6-6 and TRBJ2-7; possibly TRBD1 for D (6 bases). The V and J ends lost 8 bases and 2 bases respectively, with 16 bases between them. Germline CDR1 and CDR2: MNHNY and SVGAGI (reference sequence). The CDR3 loop spans 14 amino acids. This chain's CDR3 is CASQTRQATYEQYF. CDR3 bases: TGTGCCAGCCAAACCCGACAGGCGACCTACGAGCAGTACTTC.

The genes are TRBV7-2 and TRBJ2-3, with a tentative D call TRBD2 (6 bases). Trimming took 3 bases from V and 1 from J, leaving 8 bases between them. The germline V gene has CDR1 SGHTA and CDR2 FQGNSA. The CDR3 is made up of 14 amino acids. CDR3 nucleotide sequence: TGTGCCAGCAGCTTCGGAGGGGGCACAGATACGCAGTATTTT. Translated, it gives CASSFGGGTDTQYF. Based on the CDR3 plus reference TRBV7-2 and TRBJ2-3, the full variable domain is GAGVSQSPSNKVTEKGKDVELRCDPISGHTALYWYRQSLGQGLEFLIYFQGNSAPDKSGLPSDRFSAERTGGSVSTLTIQRTQQEDSAVYLCASSFGGGTDTQYFGPGTRLTVL.

The chain joins TRBV4-3 to TRBJ2-2, with TRBD1 matching over 8 bases. Germline lookup yields CDR1 LGHNA and CDR2 YSLEER. J gave up 6 bases and V 0 bases, and 6 bases lay outside the gene matches. The CDR3 totals 16 residues. CDR3 in amino acids: CASSQEIQQGAGELFF. DNA of the CDR3: TGCGCCAGCAGCCAAGAAATTCAACAGGGGGCCGGGGAGCTGTTTTTT.

This rearrangement joins TRBV5-5 to TRBJ1-4, with no clear D. Germline assignment: CDR1 SGHKS and CDR2 YYEKEE (reference sequence). The ends were cut back, 3 bases at V and 7 bases at J, with 16 bases in the middle. The CDR3 consists of 15 residues. DNA for the CDR3: TGTGCCAGCAGCTCGCAGGTTGAGGGCGGTGAAAAACTGTTTTTT. Amino acid sequence: CASSSQVEGGEKLFF.

This clone was recorded at least ten times. This sequence joins TRBV10-3 and TRBJ2-2, with 7 bases identical to TRBD1. CDR1 ENHRY and CDR2 SYGVKD come from the germline V gene. Trimming at V came to 8 bases and at J to 2 bases, leaving 5 bases not matched to a gene. This CDR3 is built from 14 residues. The CDR3 DNA sequence: TGTGCCATCTCTGAGGGGGCTAACACCGGGGAGCTGTTTTTT. It translates to CAISEGANTGELFF.

This clone is a singleton in its sample. This specimen includes other DNA sequences encoding the same CDR3. V is TRBV9 and J is TRBJ2-1; D is possibly TRBD2 (6 bases). The germline gives CDR1 SGDLS, CDR2 YYNGEE. The CDR3 length is 14 residues. Trimming removed 4 bases from V and 3 bases from J, with 11 bases in between. The CDR3 reads CASSRDSSYNEQFF. The CDR3 nucleotides read TGTGCCAGCAGCCGGGACTCTAGCTACAATGAGCAGTTCTTC.

V gene TRBV10-3 combines with J gene TRBJ2-7; unclear D gene. Trimming stripped 10 bases from V and 3 bases from J, with 10 bases between. The CDR3 has 11 residues. Germline lookup yields CDR1 ENHRY and CDR2 SYGVKD. The CDR3 protein is CATTTDYEQYF. CDR3 in DNA: TGTGCCACAACGACGGACTACGAGCAGTACTTC.